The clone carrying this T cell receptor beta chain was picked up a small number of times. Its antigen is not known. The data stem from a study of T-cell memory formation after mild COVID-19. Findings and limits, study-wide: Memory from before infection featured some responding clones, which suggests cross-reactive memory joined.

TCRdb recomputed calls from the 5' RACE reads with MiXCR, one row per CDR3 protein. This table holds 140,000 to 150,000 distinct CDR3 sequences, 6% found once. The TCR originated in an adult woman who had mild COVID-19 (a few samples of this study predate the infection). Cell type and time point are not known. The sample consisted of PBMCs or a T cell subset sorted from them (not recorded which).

The CDR3 bases are TGTGCCAGCAGTTTCGCCGCGACCGGTTCACCCCTCCACTTT. As protein: CASSFAATGSPLHF. The chain combines TRBV12-3 or TRBV12-4 with TRBJ1-6; no firm D call. Trimming shortened V by 3 bases and J by 9 bases, and 12 bases separated the two germline ends. The CDR3 contains 14 residues.